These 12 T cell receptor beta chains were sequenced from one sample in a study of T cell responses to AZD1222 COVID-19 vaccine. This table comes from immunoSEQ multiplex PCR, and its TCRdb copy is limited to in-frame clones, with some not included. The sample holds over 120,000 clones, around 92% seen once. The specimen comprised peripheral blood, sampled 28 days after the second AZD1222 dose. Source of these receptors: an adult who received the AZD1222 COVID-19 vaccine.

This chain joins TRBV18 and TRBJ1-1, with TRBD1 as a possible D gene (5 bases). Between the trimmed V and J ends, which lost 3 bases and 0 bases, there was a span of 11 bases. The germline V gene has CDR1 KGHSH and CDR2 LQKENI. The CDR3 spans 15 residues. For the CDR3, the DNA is TGTGCCAGCTCACCGATCGAGACAGTGAACACTGAAGCTTTCTTT. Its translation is CASSPIETVNTEAFF.

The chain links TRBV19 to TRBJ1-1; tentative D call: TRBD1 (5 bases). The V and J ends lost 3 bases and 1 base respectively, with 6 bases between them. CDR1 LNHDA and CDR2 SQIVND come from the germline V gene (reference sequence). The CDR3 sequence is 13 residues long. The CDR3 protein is CASSIDRNTEAFF. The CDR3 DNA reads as TGTGCCAGTAGTATCGACAGGAACACTGAAGCTTTCTTT.

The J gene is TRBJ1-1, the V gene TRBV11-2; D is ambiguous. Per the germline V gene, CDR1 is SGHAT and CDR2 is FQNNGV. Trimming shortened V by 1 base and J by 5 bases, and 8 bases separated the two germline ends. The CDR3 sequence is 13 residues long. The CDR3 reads CASSLGLGTEAFF. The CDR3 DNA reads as TGTGCCAGCAGCTTAGGACTTGGAACTGAAGCTTTCTTT.

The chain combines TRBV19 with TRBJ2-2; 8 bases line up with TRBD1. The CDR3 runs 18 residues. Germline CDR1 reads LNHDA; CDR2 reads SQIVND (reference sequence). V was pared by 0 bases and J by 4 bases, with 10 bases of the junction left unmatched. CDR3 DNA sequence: TGTGCCAGTAGTATAGAGTTGACGTGGACAGGGACCACCGGGGAGCTGTTTTTT. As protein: CASSIELTWTGTTGELFF.

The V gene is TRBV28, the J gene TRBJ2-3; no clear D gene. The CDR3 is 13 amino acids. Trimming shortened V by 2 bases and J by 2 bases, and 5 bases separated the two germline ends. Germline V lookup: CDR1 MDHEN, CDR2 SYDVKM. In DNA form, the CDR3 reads TGTGCCAGCAGTTTACCCTCCACAGATACGCAGTATTTT. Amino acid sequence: CASSLPSTDTQYF.

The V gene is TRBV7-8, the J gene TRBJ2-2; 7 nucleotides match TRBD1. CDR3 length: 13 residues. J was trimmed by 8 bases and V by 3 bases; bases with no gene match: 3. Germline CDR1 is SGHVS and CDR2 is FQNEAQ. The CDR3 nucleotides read TGTGCCAGCAGCTTCACAGGGGCTGGGGAGCTGTTTTTT. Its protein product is CASSFTGAGELFF.

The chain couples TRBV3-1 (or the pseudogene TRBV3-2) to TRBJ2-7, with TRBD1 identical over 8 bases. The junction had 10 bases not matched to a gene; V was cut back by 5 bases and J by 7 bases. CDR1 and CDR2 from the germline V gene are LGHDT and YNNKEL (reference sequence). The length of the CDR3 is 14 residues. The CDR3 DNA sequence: TGTGCCAGCAGCTCGGACAGGGTACTTAGGGAGCAGTACTTC. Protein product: CASSSDRVLREQYF.

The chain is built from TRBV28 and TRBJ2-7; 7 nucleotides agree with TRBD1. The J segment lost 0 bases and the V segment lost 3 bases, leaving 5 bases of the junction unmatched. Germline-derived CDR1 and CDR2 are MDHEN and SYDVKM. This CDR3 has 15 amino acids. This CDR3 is CASSFAGQVSYEQYF. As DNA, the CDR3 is TGTGCCAGCAGTTTTGCCGGACAGGTCTCCTACGAGCAGTACTTC. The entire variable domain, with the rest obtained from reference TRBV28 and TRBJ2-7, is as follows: DVKVTQSSRYLVKRTGEKVFLECVQDMDHENMFWYRQDPGLGLRLIYFSYDVKMKEKGDIPEGYSVSREKKERFSLILESASTNQTSMYLCASSFAGQVSYEQYFGPGTRLTVT.

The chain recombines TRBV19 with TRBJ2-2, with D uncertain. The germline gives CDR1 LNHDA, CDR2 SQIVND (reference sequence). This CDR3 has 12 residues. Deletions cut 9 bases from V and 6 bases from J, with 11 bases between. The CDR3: CASSLFPGELFF. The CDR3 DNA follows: TGTGCCAGCTCGCTGTTCCCCGGGGAGCTGTTTTTT.

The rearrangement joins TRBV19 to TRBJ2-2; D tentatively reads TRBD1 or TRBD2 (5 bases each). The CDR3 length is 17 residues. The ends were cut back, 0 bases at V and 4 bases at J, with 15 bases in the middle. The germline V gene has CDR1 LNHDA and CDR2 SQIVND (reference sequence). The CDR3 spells CASSIELRVGATGELFF. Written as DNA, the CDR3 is TGTGCCAGTAGTATAGAACTCCGCGTCGGGGCCACCGGGGAGCTGTTTTTT.

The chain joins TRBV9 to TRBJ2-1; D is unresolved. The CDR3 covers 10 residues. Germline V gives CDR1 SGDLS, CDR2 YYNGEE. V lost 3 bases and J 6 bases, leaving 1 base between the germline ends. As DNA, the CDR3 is TGTGCCAGCAGCGGCAATGAGCAGTTCTTC. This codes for CASSGNEQFF. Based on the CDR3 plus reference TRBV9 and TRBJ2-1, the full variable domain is DSGVTQTPKHLITATGQRVTLRCSPRSGDLSVYWYQQSLDQGLQFLIQYYNGEERAKGNILERFSAQQFPDLHSELNLSSLELGDSALYFCASSGNEQFFGPGTRLTVL.

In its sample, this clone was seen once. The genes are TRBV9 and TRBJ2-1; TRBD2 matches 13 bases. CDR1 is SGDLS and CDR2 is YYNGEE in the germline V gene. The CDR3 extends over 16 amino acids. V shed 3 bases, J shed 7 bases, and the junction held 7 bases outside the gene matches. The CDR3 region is CASSARLAGGRNEQFF. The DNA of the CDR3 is TGTGCCAGCAGCGCGAGACTAGCGGGAGGACGGAATGAGCAGTTCTTC.